A selection of T cell receptor beta chains follows, all from one sample in a study of cytomegalovirus exposure and HLA in healthy donors. Sequenced by immunoSEQ multiplex PCR; TCRdb stores in-frame clones only, minus some. Counted here are about 150,000 clones, roughly 70% occurring once; the ten biggest clones make up 8% to 13%. The sequenced material came from PBMCs. These receptor sequences come from a young man in good health and CMV-seropositive. Both conserved end residues are part of each CDR3. D genes are given only for firm matches. Not all rows give a size; the values are once, few, many and, for expanded clones, a class.

CDR3nt | CDR3aa | j_gene | d_gene | abundance | v_gene
TGTGCCAGCACCGCCGCTGGCGGGGGGACTAGGCAAGAGACCCAGTACTTC | CASTAAGGGTRQETQYF | TRBJ2-5 | . | . | TRBV21-1
TGTGCCAGCAGCCCAGGGGGCGCGTGGACTGAAGCTTTCTTT | CASSPGGAWTEAFF | TRBJ1-1 | TRBD1 | . | TRBV7-9
TGTGCCAGCAGCCTTAGCGGGAGGGCCGACAATGAGCAGTTCTTC | CASSLSGRADNEQFF | TRBJ2-1 | TRBD2 | few | TRBV2
TGTGCCACCCACGACTCGGGCACTGAAGCTTTCTTT | CATHDSGTEAFF | TRBJ1-1 | . | . | TRBV10-3
TGTGCCAGCAGCTTAGAAGGAGGCCCAAGCTCTGGAAACACCATATATTTT | CASSLEGGPSSGNTIYF | TRBJ1-3 | . | few | TRBV7-9
TGTGCCAGTAGTACTCTCGGGACTAGCGACTACGAGCAGTACTTC | CASSTLGTSDYEQYF | TRBJ2-7 | TRBD2 | few | TRBV19
TGTGCCAGCAGCCGAGCGGGTTTTAGCGGGGAGCTGTTTTTT | CASSRAGFSGELFF | TRBJ2-2 | . | . | TRBV28
TGTGCCAGCAGCTTATTCTCGGGAGGGGTTTGGAATGAGCAGTTCTTC | CASSLFSGGVWNEQFF | TRBJ2-1 | TRBD2 | . | TRBV11-3
TGTGCCAGTAGTATAGACCGGGGGGGGAAACAGTTCTTC | CASSIDRGGKQFF | TRBJ2-1 | TRBD2 | once | TRBV19
TGTGCCAGCAGCCCGATAGCGGGAGTCACCGGGGAGCTGTTTTTT | CASSPIAGVTGELFF | TRBJ2-2 | TRBD2 | . | TRBV7-3
TGTGCCAGCAGCAGAAACGGGGCGGGACTACCCTACGAGCAGTACTTC | CASSRNGAGLPYEQYF | TRBJ2-7 | TRBD2 | few | TRBV7-8
TGCGCCAGCAGCCAAGTCGACCGGGAATACAATGAGCAGTTCTTC | CASSQVDREYNEQFF | TRBJ2-1 | . | . | TRBV4-1
TGTGCCGCGACGACTAACACTGAAGCTTTCTTT | CAATTNTEAFF | TRBJ1-1 | . | . | TRBV6-5
TGTGCCAGCAGTTTATCGCGAGGGGGGGGTAATGAAAAACTGTTTTTT | CASSLSRGGGNEKLFF | TRBJ1-4 | . | . | TRBV28
TGTGCCAGCAGCGTAGCTATACTAGCGGACGCCACAGATACGCAGTATTTT | CASSVAILADATDTQYF | TRBJ2-3 | TRBD2 | . | TRBV9
TGCGCCAGCAGCCAATTCGTTTTGGAGGGCAATCAGCCCCAGCATTTT | CASSQFVLEGNQPQHF | TRBJ1-5 | . | . | TRBV4-1
TGCGCCAGCAGCTTGGAACAGGGGGCAGATCAGCCCCAGCATTTT | CASSLEQGADQPQHF | TRBJ1-5 | TRBD1 | . | TRBV5-1
TGTGCCAGCAGCCCCCACAGGGCCTCGGATACGCAGTCTTTT | CASSPHRASDTQSF | TRBJ2-3 | . | few | TRBV7-3
TGTGCCAGCTTTAGTGGCTCCTACAATGAGCAGTTCTTC | CASFSGSYNEQFF | TRBJ2-1 | . | . | TRBV27
TGTGCCAGCAGCTTAATGGGACAGGGGGTGTGGGAGCAGTACTTC | CASSLMGQGVWEQYF | TRBJ2-7 | TRBD1 | . | TRBV7-3
TGTGCCAGCAGTCCTAGGGGACAGCCAAGGAACACTGAAGCTTTCTTT | CASSPRGQPRNTEAFF | TRBJ1-1 | TRBD1 | . | TRBV28
TGTGCCAGTAGTACATGGGGACAATACGAGCAGTTCTTC | CASSTWGQYEQFF | TRBJ2-1 | . | . | TRBV19
TGTGCCAGCAGTAGACAGGGGTCCTACGAGCAGTACTTC | CASSRQGSYEQYF | TRBJ2-7 | TRBD1 | . | TRBV27